The source of this T cell receptor beta chain is a study of CD4+ T cells in melanoma. Study-level findings and limits: In melanoma, neoantigen-specific CD4+ T cells reportedly differed in differentiation state. CD8+ T cell, macrophage and B cell function reportedly correlated with neoantigen-specific CD4+ T cells.

Using immunoSEQ multiplex PCR, the repertoire was profiled, and TCRdb retains in-frame clones only, with some absent. The data hold some 110,000 clones, with roughly 90% observed a single time. For this clone: Its antigen is as yet unknown.

This TCR was recovered from a human donor with melanoma. What was sequenced was peripheral blood.

The CDR3 DNA is TGCAGCATTCTAGGGACAGGGATTTACGAGCAGTACTTC. Amino acid sequence: CSILGTGIYEQYF. The V and J genes are TRBV29-1 and TRBJ2-7, with 9 bases lining up with TRBD1. The V segment lost 8 bases and the J segment 4 bases; nucleotides outside the gene matches: 9. The CDR3 extends over 13 amino acids. Germline loops: CDR1 SQVTM, CDR2 ANQGSEA.